Listed below are T cell receptor beta chains from one sample, sequenced in a study of OX40 agonist ivuxolimab in advanced cancers. Some clones are missing from TCRdb's copy, which holds only in-frame ones; the method was immunoSEQ multiplex PCR. The data contain some 42,000 clones, about 86% of them singletons. Sequenced material: CD4+ or CD8+ T cells sorted from blood, taken in a trial of the OX40 agonist ivuxolimab. The receptors shown here come from an adult with an advanced solid tumor such as melanoma, head and neck, liver or kidney cancer. Both conserved end residues are part of each CDR3. D genes are given only for firm matches. Only some rows state a clone size, as once, few, many or a class for expanded clones.

>-|TRBV27|TRBD1|TRBJ2-3
CASNLQGAASTDTQYF
TGTGCCAGCAATCTACAGGGGGCTGCTAGCACAGATACGCAGTATTTT
>-|TRBV9|-|TRBJ1-5
CASSPEDGYSNQPQHF
TGTGCCAGCAGCCCAGAGGACGGTTATAGCAATCAGCCCCAGCATTTT
>-|TRBV7-9|-|TRBJ1-2
CASSLGAAPSGGYTF
TGTGCCAGCAGCTTAGGGGCGGCACCTTCTGGGGGCTACACCTTC
>-|TRBV10-3|-|TRBJ1-1
CASGVGGETEAFF
TGTGCCAGCGGGGTAGGGGGGGAAACTGAAGCTTTCTTT
>-|TRBV9|TRBD2|TRBJ2-5
CASSPSTGGETQYF
TGTGCCAGCAGCCCCTCAACGGGGGGAGAGACCCAGTACTTC
>-|TRBV28|TRBD1|TRBJ2-7
CASSLPTGVSSYEQYF
TGTGCCAGCAGTTTGCCGACAGGGGTCTCTTCCTACGAGCAGTACTTC
>-|TRBV6-1|-|TRBJ1-1
CASNPLGATEAFF
TGTGCCAGCAACCCGCTGGGGGCTACTGAAGCTTTCTTT
>-|TRBV5-1|-|TRBJ2-7
CASSFDRSYEQYF
TGCGCCAGCAGCTTCGACAGATCCTACGAGCAGTACTTC
>once|TRBV9|TRBD2|TRBJ2-6
CASTSSGSGANVLTF
TGTGCCAGCACCTCTAGCGGTTCTGGGGCCAACGTCCTGACTTTC
>-|TRBV13|-|TRBJ2-7
CASSFHRAFEQYF
TGTGCCAGCAGCTTCCACAGGGCCTTCGAGCAGTACTTC
>-|TRBV14|-|TRBJ2-5
CASSQSASFETQYF
TGTGCCAGCAGCCAATCTGCGTCGTTCGAGACCCAGTACTTC
>-|TRBV12-5|-|TRBJ1-6
CASGPTINSPLHF
TGTGCTAGTGGTCCAACGATAAATTCACCCCTCCACTTT
>-|TRBV27|-|TRBJ2-5
CASKPSRGHLETQYF
TGTGCCAGCAAACCCTCTCGGGGCCATCTGGAGACCCAGTACTTC
>-|TRBV6-6|TRBD1|TRBJ2-3
CATILRKTGATDTQYF
TGTGCCACCATCTTGCGAAAGACAGGGGCCACAGATACGCAGTATTTT
>-|TRBV6-5|TRBD1|TRBJ1-1
CASSYTGDTEAFF
TGTGCCAGCAGTTACACAGGGGACACTGAAGCTTTCTTT
>once|TRBV29-1|-|TRBJ1-1
CSVWGGPKAFF
TGCAGCGTTTGGGGTGGACCTAAAGCTTTCTTT
>-|TRBV9|-|TRBJ2-6
CASTLRAFGGSGANVLTF
TGTGCCAGCACCCTCAGGGCTTTTGGCGGGTCTGGGGCCAACGTCCTGACTTTC
>-|TRBV15|-|TRBJ2-3
CATSRDREFTDTQYF
TGTGCCACCAGCAGAGATCGGGAGTTCACAGATACGCAGTATTTT
>-|TRBV7-8|TRBD2|TRBJ2-3
CASSWVAGGRAGTDTQYF
TGTGCCAGCAGCTGGGTAGCGGGGGGGAGGGCTGGCACAGATACGCAGTATTTT
>-|TRBV6-5|-|TRBJ2-1
CASSYSLQDTEQFF
TGTGCCAGCAGTTACTCGCTGCAGGACACTGAGCAGTTCTTC